The clone carrying this T cell receptor (beta chain) was recorded a few times. The CDR3 sequence is 16 residues long. The V gene end was trimmed by 4 bases and the J gene end by 6 bases; junction bases not matched to a gene: 8. The germline V gene encodes CDR1 SGHRS and CDR2 YFSETQ. Template material for amplifying TCR beta CDR3 regions consisted of RNA transcripts. In the first-round RT-PCR of the TCR CDR3, the HTBI primer set was used. A single record per CDR3 protein comes from TCRdb applying MiXCR to the multiplex PCR reads. The table has 330,000 or so distinct CDR3 sequences, 15% to 20% seen once; the top ten hold under 40%. The data derive from a study of T cells in Graves' hyperthyroidism and ophthalmopathy.

V usage is TRBV5-1 and J usage is TRBJ1-6, with TRBD1 identical over 9 bases. This clonotype was sampled from a man aged 45-60 years with Graves' ophthalmopathy. The material sequenced was blood. The CDR3 protein is CASSPQGQGSNSPLHF. In DNA form, the CDR3 reads TGCGCCAGCAGCCCCCAGGGACAGGGTAGTAATTCACCCCTCCACTTT.